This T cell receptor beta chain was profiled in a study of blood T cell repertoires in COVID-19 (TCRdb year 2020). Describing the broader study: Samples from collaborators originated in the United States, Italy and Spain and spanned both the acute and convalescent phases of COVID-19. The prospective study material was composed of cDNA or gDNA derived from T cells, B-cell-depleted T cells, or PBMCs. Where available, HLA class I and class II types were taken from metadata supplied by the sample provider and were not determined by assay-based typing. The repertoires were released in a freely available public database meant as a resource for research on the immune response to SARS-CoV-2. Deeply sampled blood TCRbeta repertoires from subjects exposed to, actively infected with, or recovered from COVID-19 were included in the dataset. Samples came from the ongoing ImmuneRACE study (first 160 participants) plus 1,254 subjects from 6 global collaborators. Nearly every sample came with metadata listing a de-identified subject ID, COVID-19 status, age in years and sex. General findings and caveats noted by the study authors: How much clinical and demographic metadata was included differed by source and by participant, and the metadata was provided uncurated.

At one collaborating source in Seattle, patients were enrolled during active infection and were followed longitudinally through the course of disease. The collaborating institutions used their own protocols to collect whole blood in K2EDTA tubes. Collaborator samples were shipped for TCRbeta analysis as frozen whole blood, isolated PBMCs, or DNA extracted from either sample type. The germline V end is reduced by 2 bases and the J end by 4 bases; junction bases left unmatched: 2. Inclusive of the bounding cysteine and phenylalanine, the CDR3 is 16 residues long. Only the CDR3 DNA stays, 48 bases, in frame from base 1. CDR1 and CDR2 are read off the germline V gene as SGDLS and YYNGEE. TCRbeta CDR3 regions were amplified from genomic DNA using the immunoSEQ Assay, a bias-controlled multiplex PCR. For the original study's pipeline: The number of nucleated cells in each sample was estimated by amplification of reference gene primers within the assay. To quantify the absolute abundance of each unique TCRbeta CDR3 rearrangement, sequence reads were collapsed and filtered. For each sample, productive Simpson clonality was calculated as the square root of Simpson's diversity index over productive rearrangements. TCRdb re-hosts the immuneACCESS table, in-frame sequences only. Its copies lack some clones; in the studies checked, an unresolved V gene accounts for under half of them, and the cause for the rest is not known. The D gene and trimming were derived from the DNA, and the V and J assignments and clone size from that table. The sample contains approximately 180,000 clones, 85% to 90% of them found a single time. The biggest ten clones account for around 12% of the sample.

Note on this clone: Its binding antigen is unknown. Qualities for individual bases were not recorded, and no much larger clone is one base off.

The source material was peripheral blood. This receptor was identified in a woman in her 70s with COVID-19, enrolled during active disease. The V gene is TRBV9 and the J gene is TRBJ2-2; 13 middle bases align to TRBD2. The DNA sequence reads TGTGCCAGCAGCGTGGGACTAGCGGGGACCACCGGGGAGCTGTTTTTT. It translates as CASSVGLAGTTGELFF.